What follows are 25 T cell receptor beta chains derived from one specimen sequenced in a study of cytomegalovirus exposure and HLA in healthy donors. PCR was performed using 60 Vbeta and 13 Jbeta primers. This table comes from immunoSEQ multiplex PCR, and its TCRdb copy is limited to in-frame clones, with some not included. The sample contains about 76,000 clones, roughly two thirds of which appear only once. The sample taken for sequencing was PBMCs. All receptors derive from a middle-aged woman in good health and CMV-seropositive.

The V call is TRBV5-6, the J call TRBJ2-1; 7 positions match TRBD2. The germline gives CDR1 SGHDT, CDR2 YYEEEE. The CDR3 length is 16 residues. The V gene end was trimmed by 4 bases and the J gene end by 11 bases; junction bases not matched to a gene: 18. CDR3 in amino acids: CASSLLSGTPFYKQFF. In nucleotides, the CDR3 is TGTGCCAGCAGCCTCCTGAGCGGGACCCCTTTCTATAAGCAGTTCTTC. The entire variable domain, with the rest obtained from reference TRBV5-6 and TRBJ2-1, is as follows: DAGVTQSPTHLIKTRGQQVTLRCSPKSGHDTVSWYQQALGQGPQFIFQYYEEEERQRGNFPDRFSGHQFPNYSSELNVNALLLGDSALYLCASSLLSGTPFYKQFFGPGTRLTVL.

The rearrangement links TRBV7-9 to TRBJ2-3, with D possibly matching TRBD1 (6 bases). Germline V gene lookup returns CDR1 SEHNR and CDR2 FQNEAQ (reference sequence). This CDR3 has 16 amino acids. Trimming pared 7 bases from V and 0 bases from J, leaving 17 bases between. The CDR3 bases are TGTGCCAGCACCACTCGACAGGCTGGGAGCACAGATACGCAGTATTTT. Encoded protein: CASTTRQAGSTDTQYF.

The chain employs TRBV5-4 and TRBJ1-3; no reliable D call. The V end lost 5 bases, the J end lost 2 bases, and 11 bases lay between the germline ends. Germline CDR1 reads SGHNT; CDR2 reads YYREEE (reference sequence). The CDR3 totals 14 residues. CDR3 region: CASSLGDPGNTIYF. Here the CDR3 DNA reads TGTGCCAGCAGTTTAGGAGATCCTGGAAACACCATATATTTT.

A single count supports this clone. The V gene is TRBV30, the J gene TRBJ1-5; D not certain. Germline V gene data show CDR1 as GTSNPN and CDR2 as SVGIG (reference sequence). There are 14 residues in the CDR3. Trimming pared 5 bases from V and 2 bases from J, leaving 13 bases between. The CDR3 DNA sequence: TGTGCCTGGGACCGCGGGGTACGCAATCAGCCCCAGCATTTT. It encodes CAWDRGVRNQPQHF.

V usage is TRBV5-7 and J usage is TRBJ2-3, with a possible D match to TRBD2 (6 bases). TRBV5-7 is filed as an ORF, its function uncertain. The CDR3 has 17 amino acids. V was shortened by 3 bases and J by 2 bases, with 19 bases between the two germline ends. CDR3 bases: TGTGCCAGCAGCTGGAACCGGCCCAGCGGGCCCACAGATACGCAGTATTTT. As protein: CASSWNRPSGPTDTQYF.

This chain joins TRBV25-1 and TRBJ1-2; D may be TRBD1 (5 bases). V was shortened by 2 bases and J by 3 bases, with 13 bases between the two germline ends. The CDR3 spans 15 residues. CDR1 MGHDK and CDR2 SYGVNS come from the germline V gene. CDR3 residues: CASSENGPGHYGYTF. The CDR3 DNA reads TGTGCCAGCAGTGAAAATGGTCCAGGGCACTATGGCTACACCTTC.

This chain joins TRBV27 and TRBJ2-2, with 10 bases aligning to TRBD2. Trimming removed 3 bases from V and 7 bases from J; junction bases left unmatched: 2. The CDR3 has 14 amino acids. Germline V gene sequence: CDR1 MNHEY, CDR2 SMNVEV (reference sequence). CDR3 sequence (DNA): TGTGCCAGCAGTTTCGGACTAGCGGACGGGGAGCTGTTTTTT. This sequence encodes CASSFGLADGELFF.

This chain connects TRBV6-6 to TRBJ2-7; 8 nucleotides agree with TRBD1. CDR1 and CDR2 from the germline V gene are MNHNY and SVGAGI (reference sequence). V was pared by 5 bases and J by 6 bases, with 9 bases of the junction left unmatched. CDR3 length equals 14 residues. CDR3 sequence: CASSPGQVVLEQYF. The DNA for the CDR3 is TGTGCCAGCAGTCCGGGACAGGTAGTCCTCGAGCAGTACTTC.

The V gene is TRBV5-4, the J gene TRBJ1-2; the D gene is possibly TRBD1 (6 bases). This CDR3 contains 14 residues. In germline, CDR1 is SGHNT, CDR2 YYREEE (reference sequence). The ends were cut back, 0 bases at V and 3 bases at J, with 9 bases in the middle. CDR3 sequence reads: CASSLAQGHYGYTF. CDR3 bases: TGTGCCAGCAGCTTGGCACAGGGACACTATGGCTACACCTTC.

The count of this clone is one. J is TRBJ1-5 and V is TRBV5-1, with 11 bases matching TRBD1. The CDR3 is made up of 15 amino acids. With V trimmed by 3 bases and J by 7 bases, 6 bases remained unmatched. CDR1 is SGHRS and CDR2 is YFSETQ in the germline V gene. Here the CDR3 DNA reads TGCGCCAGCAGCTGGACAGGGGGCGTAGAGCAGCCCCAGCATTTT. Translated, it gives CASSWTGGVEQPQHF.

The chain joins TRBV19 to TRBJ1-2, with unresolved D. The CDR3 has 12 amino acids. The germline V gene has CDR1 LNHDA and CDR2 SQIVND (reference sequence). Trimming stripped 7 bases from V and 7 bases from J, with 13 bases between. CDR3 DNA: TGTGCCAGTACCTCTGGCGGGTTTGGCTACACCTTC. Translation gives CASTSGGFGYTF.

V is TRBV10-3 and J is TRBJ2-1; tentatively, D is TRBD2 (6 bases). This CDR3 spans 14 amino acids. V shed 0 bases and J shed 4 bases, with 7 bases lying between them. Germline-derived CDR1 and CDR2 are ENHRY and SYGVKD. CDR3 loop: CAISESSGYNEQFF. In DNA, the CDR3 is TGTGCCATCAGTGAGTCTAGCGGTTACAATGAGCAGTTCTTC.

The V gene is TRBV7-8, the J gene TRBJ1-5; 7 bases match TRBD1. CDR3 length: 13 amino acids. Per the germline V gene, CDR1 is SGHVS and CDR2 is FQNEAQ. J lost 6 bases, V lost 5 bases, and 4 bases had no gene match. For the CDR3, the DNA is TGTGCCAGCAGCCTGGACAGGACTCAGCCCCAGCATTTT. This translates into CASSLDRTQPQHF.

This sequence joins TRBV15 and TRBJ2-4; the D is unclear. Germline V gives CDR1 LNHNV, CDR2 YYDKDF (reference sequence). V was shortened by 0 bases and J by 4 bases, with 7 bases between the two germline ends. This CDR3 region has 14 residues. CDR3 bases: TGTGCCACCAGCAGAGATCCCAGTAAAAACATTCAGTACTTC. The encoded protein is CATSRDPSKNIQYF.

This chain uses TRBV6-5 with TRBJ2-1; TRBD2 agrees at 7 bases. The CDR3 has 15 residues. The J segment lost 0 bases and the V segment lost 7 bases, leaving 6 bases of the junction unmatched. Germline V gene data show CDR1 as MNHEY and CDR2 as SVGAGI. CDR3 sequence: CASMGGTSSYNEQFF. DNA for the CDR3: TGTGCCAGCATGGGGGGGACCAGCTCCTACAATGAGCAGTTCTTC.

The V call is TRBV18, the J call TRBJ1-2, with D tentatively TRBD1 (6 bases). Trimming cost V 3 bases and J 3 bases, with 14 bases left between them. Germline CDR1 and CDR2: KGHSH and LQKENI. The CDR3 spans 15 residues. The CDR3: CASSPTSRGDYGYTF. DNA for the CDR3: TGTGCCAGCTCACCCACCAGCAGGGGAGACTATGGCTACACCTTC. Based on the CDR3 plus reference TRBV18 and TRBJ1-2, the full variable domain is NAGVMQNPRHLVRRRGQEARLRCSPMKGHSHVYWYRQLPEEGLKFMVYLQKENIIDESGMPKERFSAEFPKEGPSILRIQQVVRGDSAAYFCASSPTSRGDYGYTFGSGTRLTVV.

V and J are TRBV5-8 and TRBJ1-5; a weak D match, TRBD1 (6 bases). This CDR3 spans 17 amino acids. V gave up 4 bases and J gave up 2 bases, with 19 bases separating them. CDR1 and CDR2 from the germline V gene are SGHTS and YDEGEE. CDR3 sequence (DNA): TGTGCCAGCAGCAACCCGACAGGTTCAAGGGGCAATCAGCCCCAGCATTTT. Its protein product is CASSNPTGSRGNQPQHF.

The chain carries TRBV4-2 and TRBJ2-1; 9 positions agree with TRBD2. The CDR3 is 18 amino acids. V shed 2 bases and J 4 bases; nucleotides not matched to a gene: 12. Germline V gene sequence: CDR1 LGHNA, CDR2 YNFKEQ. CDR3 DNA sequence: TGTGCCAGCAGCCAACGGCTAGCGGGGAGCTACGGATACAATGAGCAGTTCTTC. Its protein is CASSQRLAGSYGYNEQFF.

This chain joins TRBV7-9 and TRBJ1-2; 7 bases are a match to TRBD1. The CDR3 contains 15 residues. Germline V gene data show CDR1 as SEHNR and CDR2 as FQNEAQ (reference sequence). J lost 2 bases, V lost 2 bases, and 5 bases had no gene match. CDR3: CASSLWGTENYGYTF. The CDR3 coding sequence is TGTGCCAGCAGCTTATGGGGGACAGAAAACTATGGCTACACCTTC.

The DNA of the CDR3 is TGTGCCAGCAGTTTCCGCTACAGGGCGTTCACTGAAGCTTTCTTT. This encodes CASSFRYRAFTEAFF. J is TRBJ1-1 and V is TRBV28, with TRBD1 as a possible D gene (6 bases). The CDR3 extends over 15 amino acids. The V gene's germline CDR1 is MDHEN and CDR2 SYDVKM. Trimming removed 3 bases at V and 4 bases at J, with 15 bases between. The full variable domain, completed using reference TRBV28 and TRBJ1-1, is DVKVTQSSRYLVKRTGEKVFLECVQDMDHENMFWYRQDPGLGLRLIYFSYDVKMKEKGDIPEGYSVSREKKERFSLILESASTNQTSMYLCASSFRYRAFTEAFFGQGTRLTVV.

The chain combines TRBV7-2 with TRBJ1-3; 7 nucleotides line up with TRBD1. Germline values: CDR1 SGHTA, CDR2 FQGNSA. The J segment lost 1 base and the V segment lost 4 bases, leaving 4 bases of the junction unmatched. The CDR3 runs to 15 residues. CDR3 sequence (DNA): TGTGCCAGCAGCTCCACAGGGGTGTCTGGAAACACCATATATTTT. It yields the protein CASSSTGVSGNTIYF. Filled out from reference TRBV7-2 and TRBJ1-3, the complete variable domain reads GAGVSQSPSNKVTEKGKDVELRCDPISGHTALYWYRQSLGQGLEFLIYFQGNSAPDKSGLPSDRFSAERTGGSVSTLTIQRTQQEDSAVYLCASSSTGVSGNTIYFGEGSWLTVV.

This rearrangement joins TRBV10-3 to TRBJ1-1; TRBD1 agrees at 7 bases. Germline CDR1 reads ENHRY; CDR2 reads SYGVKD. The CDR3 contains 15 residues. After removal of 5 bases from V and 1 base from J, the junction contained 7 bases not matched to a gene. The CDR3 loop is CAISTLTGKNTEAFF. The CDR3 bases are TGTGCCATCAGTACCTTGACAGGGAAGAACACTGAAGCTTTCTTT.

This chain uses TRBV7-9 with TRBJ1-1; D remains ambiguous. Trimming removed 4 bases from V and 1 base from J, with 16 bases in between. Per the germline V gene, CDR1 is SEHNR and CDR2 is FQNEAQ (reference sequence). The CDR3 extends over 16 amino acids. The CDR3 sequence: CASSSLVVESNTEAFF. DNA of the CDR3: TGTGCCAGCAGCTCACTGGTGGTGGAGTCGAACACTGAAGCTTTCTTT.

The rearrangement uses TRBV7-2 and TRBJ1-4; 8 bases line up with TRBD1. Germline CDR1 reads SGHTA; CDR2 reads FQGNSA. The CDR3 sequence is 17 residues long. After removal of 2 bases from V and 3 bases from J, the junction contained 8 bases not matched to a gene. CDR3 protein: CASSLTGGQGPNEKLFF. In nucleotides, the CDR3 is TGTGCCAGCAGCTTAACCGGTGGACAGGGCCCTAATGAAAAACTGTTTTTT. Full variable domain (remainder filled in from reference TRBV7-2 and TRBJ1-4): GAGVSQSPSNKVTEKGKDVELRCDPISGHTALYWYRQSLGQGLEFLIYFQGNSAPDKSGLPSDRFSAERTGGSVSTLTIQRTQQEDSAVYLCASSLTGGQGPNEKLFFGSGTQLSVL.

V usage is TRBV7-2 and J usage is TRBJ2-2; the D gene is possibly TRBD2 (6 bases). CDR1 is SGHTA and CDR2 is FQGNSA in the germline V gene. This CDR3 has 16 residues. V lost 5 bases to trimming and J lost 2 bases, with 15 bases between them. CDR3 amino acids: CASSQIGGRNTGELFF. The CDR3 nucleotides read TGTGCCAGCAGCCAGATAGGAGGGAGAAACACCGGGGAGCTGTTTTTT.